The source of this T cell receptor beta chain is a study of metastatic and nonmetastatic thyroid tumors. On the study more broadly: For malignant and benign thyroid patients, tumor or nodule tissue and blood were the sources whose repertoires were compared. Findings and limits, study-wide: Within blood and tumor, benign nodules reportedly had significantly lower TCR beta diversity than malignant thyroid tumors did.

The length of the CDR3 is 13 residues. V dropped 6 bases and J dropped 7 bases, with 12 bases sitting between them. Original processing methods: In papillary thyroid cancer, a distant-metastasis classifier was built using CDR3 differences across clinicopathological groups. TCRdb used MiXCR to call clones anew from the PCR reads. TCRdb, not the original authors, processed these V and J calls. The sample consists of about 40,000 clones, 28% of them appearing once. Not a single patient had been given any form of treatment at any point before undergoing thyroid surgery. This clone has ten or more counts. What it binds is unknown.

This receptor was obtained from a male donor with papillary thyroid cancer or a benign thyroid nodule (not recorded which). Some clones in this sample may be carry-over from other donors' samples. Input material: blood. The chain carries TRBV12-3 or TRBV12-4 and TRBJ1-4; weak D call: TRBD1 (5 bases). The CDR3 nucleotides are TGTGCCAGCAGGCGGGGGGGGGGTGAAAAACTGTTTTTT. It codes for CASRRGGGEKLFF.